This passage covers 2 T cell receptor beta chains from one sample sequenced in a study of cytomegalovirus exposure and HLA in healthy donors. This PCR relied on a set of 60 Vbeta primers and 13 Jbeta primers. This table comes from immunoSEQ multiplex PCR, and its TCRdb copy is limited to in-frame clones, with some not included. The sample yields about 210,000 clones, around 82% seen once. Sequencing was done on a sample of PBMCs. Receptors originate from a middle-aged man in good health and CMV-seropositive.

In this sample, this clone turned up once. The chain carries TRBV7-2 and TRBJ2-6; 10 bases align to TRBD2. The CDR3 is 18 residues long. The V gene end was trimmed by 4 bases and the J gene end by 0 bases; junction bases not matched to a gene: 6. Germline V lookup: CDR1 SGHTA, CDR2 FQGNSA. The CDR3 here is CASSSRLAGPSGANVLTF. CDR3 coding DNA: TGTGCCAGCAGCTCTAGACTAGCGGGCCCCTCTGGGGCCAACGTCCTGACTTTC.

CDR3 in DNA: TGTGCCAGCAGTTTAGTGAGGAGTACCGGGGAGCTGTTTTTT. This codes for CASSLVRSTGELFF. The V and J genes are TRBV28 and TRBJ2-2; no clear D gene. The V end was cut by 2 bases, the J end by 5 bases, with 9 bases between. The CDR3 extends over 14 amino acids. Per germline, CDR1 MDHEN and CDR2 SYDVKM.